Each of the 3 T cell receptor beta chains below was sequenced from the same sample in a study of CD8 T cells in ankylosing spondylitis. In TCRdb, the 5' RACE reads were re-called with MiXCR into one record per CDR3 protein. The sample lists just over 350,000 distinct CDR3 sequences, more than 20% occurring once. Sequencing was done on a sample of blood, either unsorted or a sorted T cell fraction (not recorded which). The receptors shown here come from a male donor with ankylosing spondylitis or in good health (not recorded which).

The rearrangement links TRBV4-1 to TRBJ1-6, with 10 bases aligning to TRBD1. Germline values: CDR1 MGHRA, CDR2 YSYEKL. The CDR3 has 18 amino acids. V trimming: 0 bases; J trimming: 8 bases; junction bases outside the gene matches: 10. The CDR3 loop is CASSQDRQGANPYSPLHF. The DNA for the CDR3 is TGCGCCAGCAGCCAAGATCGACAGGGGGCGAATCCGTATTCACCCCTCCACTTT.

This clonotype was found a few times. The genes are TRBV12-3 or TRBV12-4 and TRBJ2-3; unclear D gene. The CDR3 is 13 residues long. V lost 4 bases, J lost 7 bases, and 12 bases lay in between. CDR3 in DNA: TGTGCCAGCAGTTCCACAGAGCCCTATACGCAGTATTTT. Amino acids: CASSSTEPYTQYF.

This clonotype came up once. The rearrangement uses TRBV28 and TRBJ2-2, with D possibly TRBD1 on 5 matching bases. V was pared by 7 bases and J by 1 base, with 16 bases between. Germline V gene sequence: CDR1 MDHEN, CDR2 SYDVKM. This CDR3 is built from 16 residues. The CDR3 here is CASTPEGVLNTGELFF. CDR3 nucleotide sequence: TGTGCCAGCACCCCGGAAGGGGTCCTGAACACCGGGGAGCTGTTTTTT.